These 21 T cell receptor beta chains originate from one sample sequenced in a study of T cell responses to AZD1222 COVID-19 vaccine. Profiling relied on immunoSEQ multiplex PCR, and the TCRdb table lists in-frame clones only, not all of them. The sample lists 150,000 to 200,000 clones, about 92% occurring once. The source was peripheral blood, collected 28 days after the second AZD1222 dose. The receptors shown here come from an adult who received the AZD1222 COVID-19 vaccine.

The rearrangement uses TRBV14 and TRBJ1-2; no reliable D call. Trimming cost V 5 bases and J 3 bases, with 16 bases left between them. This CDR3 is built from 15 residues. Looked up from germline, CDR1 is SGHDN and CDR2 is FVKESK. CDR3 sequence: CASSEGTTSHYGYTF. CDR3 in DNA: TGTGCCAGCAGCGAAGGAACGACTAGCCACTATGGCTACACCTTC. Full variable domain (remainder filled in from reference TRBV14 and TRBJ1-2): EAGVTQFPSHSVIEKGQTVTLRCDPISGHDNLYWYRRVMGKEIKFLLHFVKESKQDESGMPNNRFLAERTGGTYSTLKVQPAELEDSGVYFCASSEGTTSHYGYTFGSGTRLTVV.

The chain has TRBV27 and TRBJ1-1, with no clear D. V was pared by 7 bases and J by 1 base, with 7 bases between. Germline V gene lookup returns CDR1 MNHEY and CDR2 SMNVEV (reference sequence). This CDR3 is built from 12 residues. Written as DNA, the CDR3 is TGTGCCAGCAAGACGGGGAACACTGAAGCTTTCTTT. Its protein product is CASKTGNTEAFF.

The chain couples TRBV2 to TRBJ1-1; 7 nucleotides match TRBD1. The V gene end was trimmed by 6 bases and the J gene end by 5 bases; junction bases not matched to a gene: 9. The CDR3 covers 14 residues. The germline gives CDR1 SNHLY, CDR2 FYNNEI. The CDR3: CASSQNRGVTEAFF. The CDR3 coding sequence is TGTGCCAGCAGCCAGAACAGGGGTGTTACTGAAGCTTTCTTT.

This clone was picked up one time. The chain couples TRBV7-8 to TRBJ1-1; 9 bases map to TRBD1. V shed 4 bases and J 7 bases; nucleotides not matched to a gene: 13. Per the germline V gene, CDR1 is SGHVS and CDR2 is FQNEAQ. The CDR3 contains 16 residues. CDR3 sequence: CASSSNPQGAHGEAFF. CDR3 bases: TGTGCCAGCAGCTCCAACCCACAGGGGGCGCATGGTGAAGCTTTCTTT. Full variable domain (outside the CDR3, taken from reference TRBV7-8 and TRBJ1-1): GAGVSQSPRYKVAKRGQDVALRCDPISGHVSLFWYQQALGQGPEFLTYFQNEAQLDKSGLPSDRFFAERPEGSVSTLKIQRTQQEDSAVYLCASSSNPQGAHGEAFFGQGTRLTVV.

The chain carries TRBV18 and TRBJ1-1; D is unclear. CDR1 and CDR2 (germline): KGHSH, LQKENI. V lost 6 bases and J 4 bases, leaving 15 bases between the germline ends. The CDR3 has 14 amino acids. The CDR3 DNA follows: TGTGCCAGCTCCTCAAGCGTCCTCACCACTGAAGCTTTCTTT. Translating gives CASSSSVLTTEAFF.

The V gene is TRBV5-1, the J gene TRBJ1-2; TRBD1 is a possible D gene (6 bases). Germline V gene data show CDR1 as SGHRS and CDR2 as YFSETQ. Between the trimmed V and J ends, which lost 4 bases and 1 base, there was a span of 14 bases. CDR3 length: 15 residues. The CDR3 region is CASSPDRPINYGYTF. For the CDR3, the DNA is TGCGCCAGCAGCCCGGACAGACCGATTAACTATGGCTACACCTTC.

V and J are TRBV13 and TRBJ2-3; TRBD1 matches at 8 bases. CDR1 is PRHDT, CDR2 FYEKMQ, per germline (reference sequence). Unmatched junction bases numbered 10, after V lost 7 bases and J lost 1 base. The length of the CDR3 is 16 residues. In DNA form, the CDR3 reads TGTGCCAGCAACGCAGGGGGCGAGGGGCGCACAGATACGCAGTATTTT. Its translation is CASNAGGEGRTDTQYF. The entire variable domain, with the rest obtained from reference TRBV13 and TRBJ2-3, is as follows: AAGVIQSPRHLIKEKRETATLKCYPIPRHDTVYWYQQGPGQDPQFLISFYEKMQSDKGSIPDRFSAQQFSDYHSELNMSSLELGDSALYFCASNAGGEGRTDTQYFGPGTRLTVL.

This clone was seen only once. The J gene is TRBJ2-1, the V gene TRBV2; 12 bases align to TRBD2. In germline, CDR1 is SNHLY, CDR2 FYNNEI. Trimming took 4 bases from V and 9 from J; bases not matched to a gene: 7. This CDR3 spans 15 amino acids. The CDR3 protein is CASSVLAGGPGEQFF. The CDR3 DNA sequence: TGTGCCAGCAGTGTGCTAGCGGGGGGGCCGGGTGAGCAGTTCTTC. Filled out from reference TRBV2 and TRBJ2-1, the complete variable domain reads EPEVTQTPSHQVTQMGQEVILRCVPISNHLYFYWYRQILGQKVEFLVSFYNNEISEKSEIFDDQFSVERPDGSNFTLKIRSTKLEDSAMYFCASSVLAGGPGEQFFGPGTRLTVL.

The chain combines TRBV19 with TRBJ2-3; 10 nucleotides agree with TRBD2. Germline assignment: CDR1 LNHDA and CDR2 SQIVND (reference sequence). V shed 5 bases, J shed 2 bases, and the junction held 7 bases outside the gene matches. The length of the CDR3 is 16 residues. The CDR3 coding sequence is TGTGCCAGTAGTCGCGCTAGCGGGGGCCTCACAGATACGCAGTATTTT. It encodes CASSRASGGLTDTQYF.

This rearrangement joins TRBV6-4 to TRBJ2-5; maybe TRBD2 (6 bases). The CDR3 length is 19 residues. V was shortened by 0 bases and J by 5 bases, with 25 bases between the two germline ends. In germline, CDR1 is MRHNA, CDR2 SNTAGT. The DNA of the CDR3 is TGTGCCAGCAGTGACTCGAGTCGTGTTCAGGGTGGAGGGGAGGAGACCCAGTACTTC. Translating it yields CASSDSSRVQGGGEETQYF.

The chain uses TRBV30 and TRBJ2-7, with TRBD2 identical over 9 bases. Germline CDR1 and CDR2: GTSNPN and SVGIG (reference sequence). V was pared by 4 bases and J by 1 base, with 2 bases of the junction left unmatched. The CDR3 loop spans 13 amino acids. The chain's CDR3 is CAWKAGGSYEQYF. CDR3 sequence (DNA): TGTGCCTGGAAGGCGGGAGGGTCCTACGAGCAGTACTTC.

The chain is built from TRBV3-1 (or the pseudogene TRBV3-2) and TRBJ2-3, with D maybe TRBD2 (6 bases). Trimming cost V 1 base and J 6 bases, with 14 bases left between them. This CDR3 is 15 amino acids long. Per germline, CDR1 LGHDT and CDR2 YNNKEL (reference sequence). The CDR3 nucleotides are TGTGCCAGCAGCCAAGGGCGGGGTCGTCTGGATACGCAGTATTTT. Amino acids: CASSQGRGRLDTQYF.

The chain combines TRBV27 with TRBJ2-7, with D uncertain. There are 14 residues in the CDR3. The V end was cut by 5 bases, the J end by 2 bases, with 13 bases between. Germline V gives CDR1 MNHEY, CDR2 SMNVEV (reference sequence). DNA of the CDR3: TGTGCCAGCAGTCCCTTCAAGGGTCCCTACGAGCAGTACTTC. This encodes CASSPFKGPYEQYF.

The CDR3 is CASSIRGWTGDTEAFF. CDR3 bases: TGTGCCAGTAGTATCCGGGGATGGACAGGCGACACTGAAGCTTTCTTT. J is TRBJ1-1 and V is TRBV19, with 7 bases that match TRBD1. The CDR3 covers 16 residues. Germline V CDR1 and CDR2: LNHDA, SQIVND (reference sequence). V shed 3 bases and J 3 bases; nucleotides not matched to a gene: 10.

CDR3 nucleotide sequence: TGTGCCAGCAGCGGACCGGGACAGGGAATCACTGAAGCTTTCTTT. Encoded protein: CASSGPGQGITEAFF. The chain carries TRBV13 and TRBJ1-1; 9 bases are shared with TRBD1. Germline CDR1 reads PRHDT; CDR2 reads FYEKMQ (reference sequence). The CDR3 totals 15 residues. J gave up 4 bases and V 5 bases, and 8 bases lay outside the gene matches.

The chain has TRBV24-1 and TRBJ2-2, with D perhaps matching TRBD2 (5 bases). This CDR3 comprises 15 residues. CDR1 and CDR2 (germline): KGHDR, SFDVKD. Trimming took off 2 bases at V and 7 bases at J, with 13 bases between the two ends. CDR3 nucleotide sequence: TGTGCCACCAGTGATTACCGTGCTGCGGGCGGGGAGCTGTTTTTT. It specifies CATSDYRAAGGELFF.

The chain recombines TRBV7-9 with TRBJ1-2, with 9 bases aligning to TRBD1. Germline values: CDR1 SEHNR, CDR2 FQNEAQ (reference sequence). The ends lost 6 bases at V and 7 bases at J; junction bases unmatched: 6. This CDR3 spans 13 amino acids. Here the CDR3 reads CASSPGQGVGYTF. In DNA form, the CDR3 reads TGTGCCAGCAGTCCGGGACAGGGAGTTGGCTACACCTTC.

Only one count was recorded for this clone. CDR3 in DNA: TGTGCCAGCAGCCCTCCTCCGGAGGGGGCTACCACTGAAGCTTTCTTT. Translating it yields CASSPPPEGATTEAFF. This rearrangement joins TRBV5-4 to TRBJ1-1, with 7 bases matching TRBD1. The CDR3 length is 16 residues. CDR1 SGHNT and CDR2 YYREEE come from the germline V gene (reference sequence). Trimming removed 4 bases from V and 4 bases from J; junction bases left unmatched: 13.

This clone was detected once. The chain joins TRBV18 to TRBJ1-4; possibly TRBD1 for D (5 bases). Germline-derived CDR1 and CDR2 are KGHSH and LQKENI. Trimming pared 0 bases from V and 6 bases from J, leaving 11 bases between. This CDR3 is 15 amino acids long. CDR3 protein: CASSPPQAEYEKLFF. The DNA for the CDR3 is TGTGCCAGCTCACCACCACAGGCAGAATATGAAAAACTGTTTTTT. Based on the CDR3 plus reference TRBV18 and TRBJ1-4, the full variable domain is NAGVMQNPRHLVRRRGQEARLRCSPMKGHSHVYWYRQLPEEGLKFMVYLQKENIIDESGMPKERFSAEFPKEGPSILRIQQVVRGDSAAYFCASSPPQAEYEKLFFGSGTQLSVL.

J is TRBJ1-2 and V is TRBV28; 8 bases agree with TRBD1. The CDR3 runs to 17 residues. The trim removed 5 bases at V and 4 bases at J, leaving 15 bases unmatched. Germline V gene sequence: CDR1 MDHEN, CDR2 SYDVKM. The CDR3: CASSPISWQGASYGYTF. For the CDR3, the DNA is TGTGCCAGCAGTCCGATTTCTTGGCAGGGGGCCAGCTATGGCTACACCTTC.

The J gene is TRBJ2-5, the V gene TRBV5-4; no clear D. This CDR3 has 13 amino acids. The V end was cut by 2 bases, the J end by 4 bases, with 9 bases between. From germline, CDR1 is SGHNT and CDR2 YYREEE (reference sequence). As DNA, the CDR3 is TGTGCCAGCAGCTTAGGAGTTTCAGAGACCCAGTACTTC. Protein sequence: CASSLGVSETQYF.